This TCR beta chain was observed in a study of CD8 T cells in ankylosing spondylitis. TCRdb itself ran the 5' RACE reads through MiXCR, one entry per CDR3 protein. The table records 250,000 or so distinct CDR3 sequences, approximately 24% of them present only once. The germline CDR1 and CDR2 sequences are DFQATT and SNEGSKA (reference sequence). The CDR3 spans 11 residues. Comment on this clonotype: At one boundary the junction diverges from the germline segment, which might be a read error.

The clonotype comes from a male donor with ankylosing spondylitis or in good health (not recorded which). The rearrangement links TRBV20-1 to TRBJ2-3; no reliable D call. Sequenced sample: blood, either unsorted or a sorted T cell fraction (not recorded which). The chain's CDR3 is CSARDTDTHYF. DNA for the CDR3: TGCAGTGCTAGAGACACAGATACGCATTATTTT.